This paragraph reports one TCR beta chain. The data derive from a study of OX40 agonist ivuxolimab in advanced cancers. The V and J ends lost 5 bases and 9 bases respectively, with 17 bases between them. The CDR3 has 15 residues. Germline values: CDR1 SGHTA, CDR2 FQGTGA. Libraries were prepared by immunoSEQ multiplex PCR; TCRdb keeps only in-frame clonotypes and omits some of them. The data contain 100,000 or so clones, roughly 95% of them seen just once; the ten biggest clones take up 2% to 2.5%. The receptor was isolated from an adult with an advanced solid tumor such as melanoma, head and neck, liver or kidney cancer. The chain combines TRBV7-3 with TRBJ1-6; D call uncertain. Source: CD4+ or CD8+ T cells sorted from blood, taken in a trial of the OX40 agonist ivuxolimab. The CDR3 coding sequence is TGTGCCAGCAGCCGAACGGGAGGGAATGGTTCACCCCTCCACTTT. Amino acid sequence: CASSRTGGNGSPLHF.